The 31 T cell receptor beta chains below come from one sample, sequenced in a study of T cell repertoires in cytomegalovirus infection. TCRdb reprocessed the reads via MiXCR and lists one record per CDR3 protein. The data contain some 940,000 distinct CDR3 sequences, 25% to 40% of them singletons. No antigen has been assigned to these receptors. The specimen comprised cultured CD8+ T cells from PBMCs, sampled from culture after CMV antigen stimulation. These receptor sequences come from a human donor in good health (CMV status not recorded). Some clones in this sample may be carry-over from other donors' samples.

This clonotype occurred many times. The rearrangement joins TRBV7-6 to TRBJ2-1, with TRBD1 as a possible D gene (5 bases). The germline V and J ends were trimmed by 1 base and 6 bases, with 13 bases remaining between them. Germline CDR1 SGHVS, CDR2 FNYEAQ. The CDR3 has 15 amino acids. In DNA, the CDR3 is TGTGCCAGCAGCTTAGAGGCAGGGCAAGGCAATGAGCAGTTCTTC. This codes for CASSLEAGQGNEQFF.

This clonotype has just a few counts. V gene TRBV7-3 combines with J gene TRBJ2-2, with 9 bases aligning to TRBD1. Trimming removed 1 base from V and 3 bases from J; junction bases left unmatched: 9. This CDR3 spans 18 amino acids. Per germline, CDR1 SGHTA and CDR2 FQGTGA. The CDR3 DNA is TGTGCCAGCAGCTTAAGGGCACCGGGACAGGGATACACCGGGGAGCTGTTTTTT. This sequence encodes CASSLRAPGQGYTGELFF.

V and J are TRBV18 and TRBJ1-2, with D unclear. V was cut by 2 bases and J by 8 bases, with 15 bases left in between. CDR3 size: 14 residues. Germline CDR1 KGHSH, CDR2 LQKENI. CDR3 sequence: CASSPEGFAYGYTF. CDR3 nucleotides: TGTGCCAGCTCACCAGAGGGTTTTGCCTACGGCTACACCTTC.

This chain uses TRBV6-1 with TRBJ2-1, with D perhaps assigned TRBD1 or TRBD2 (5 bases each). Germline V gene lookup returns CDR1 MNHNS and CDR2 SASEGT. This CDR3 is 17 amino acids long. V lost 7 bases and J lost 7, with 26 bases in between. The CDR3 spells CASTPSAGAPTGNEQFF. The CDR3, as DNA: TGTGCCAGCACCCCTTCGGCTGGGGCGCCCACGGGGAATGAGCAGTTCTTC.

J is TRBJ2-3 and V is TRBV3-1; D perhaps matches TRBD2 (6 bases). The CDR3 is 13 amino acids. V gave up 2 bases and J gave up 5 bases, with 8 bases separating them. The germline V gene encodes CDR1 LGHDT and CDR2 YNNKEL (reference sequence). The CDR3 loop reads CASSQTGVDTQYF. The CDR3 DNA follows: TGTGCCAGCAGCCAAACGGGGGTAGATACGCAGTATTTT.

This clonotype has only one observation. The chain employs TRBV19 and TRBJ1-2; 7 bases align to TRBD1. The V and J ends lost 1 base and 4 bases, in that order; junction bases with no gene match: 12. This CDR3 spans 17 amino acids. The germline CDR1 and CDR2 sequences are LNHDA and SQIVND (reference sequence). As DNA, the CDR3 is TGTGCCAGTAGTATAGCGGACCTTCCTCAGGGGGGCTATGGCTACACCTTC. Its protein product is CASSIADLPQGGYGYTF.

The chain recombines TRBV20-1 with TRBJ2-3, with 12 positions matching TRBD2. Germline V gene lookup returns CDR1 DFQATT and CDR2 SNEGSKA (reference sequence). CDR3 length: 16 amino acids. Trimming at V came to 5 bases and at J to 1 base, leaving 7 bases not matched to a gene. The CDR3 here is CSASGLAGRRTDTQYF. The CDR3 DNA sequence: TGCAGTGCTTCCGGACTAGCGGGGCGACGCACAGATACGCAGTATTTT.

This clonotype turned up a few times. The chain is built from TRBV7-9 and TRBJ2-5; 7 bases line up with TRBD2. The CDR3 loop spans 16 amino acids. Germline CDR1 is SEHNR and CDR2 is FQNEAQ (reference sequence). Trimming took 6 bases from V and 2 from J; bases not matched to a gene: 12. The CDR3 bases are TGTGCCAGCAGACCAACCAGCGGGGACTTTCAAGAGACCCAGTACTTC. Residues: CASRPTSGDFQETQYF.

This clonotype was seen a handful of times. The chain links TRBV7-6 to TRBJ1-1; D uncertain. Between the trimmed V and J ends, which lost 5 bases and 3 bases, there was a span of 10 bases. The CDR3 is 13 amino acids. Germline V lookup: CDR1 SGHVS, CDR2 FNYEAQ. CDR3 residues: CASSRPGDTEAFF. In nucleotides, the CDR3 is TGTGCCAGCAGCCGCCCTGGGGACACTGAAGCTTTCTTT.

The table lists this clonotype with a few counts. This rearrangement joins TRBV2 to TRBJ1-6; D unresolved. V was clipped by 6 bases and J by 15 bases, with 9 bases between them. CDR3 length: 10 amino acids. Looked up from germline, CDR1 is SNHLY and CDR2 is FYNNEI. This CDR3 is CASRGTHLHF. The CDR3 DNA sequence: TGTGCCAGCAGGGGTACGCACCTCCACTTT.

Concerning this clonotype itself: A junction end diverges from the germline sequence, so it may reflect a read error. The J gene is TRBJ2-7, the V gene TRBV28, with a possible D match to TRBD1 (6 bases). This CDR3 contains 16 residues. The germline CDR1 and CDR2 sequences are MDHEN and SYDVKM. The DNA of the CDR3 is TGTGTCAGCAGTGACTGGGACAAGGGGCTCGGGGACGAGCAGTACTTC. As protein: CVSSDWDKGLGDEQYF.

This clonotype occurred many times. DNA of the CDR3: TGTGCCAGCAGCCTCCACGGGGGGGAATACAATGAGCAGTTCTTC. Amino acid sequence: CASSLHGGEYNEQFF. The rearrangement links TRBV6-6 to TRBJ2-1; TRBD2 matches at 8 bases. This CDR3 region has 15 residues. V gave up 6 bases and J gave up 4 bases; unmatched junction bases: 8. The germline gives CDR1 MNHNY, CDR2 SVGAGI (reference sequence).

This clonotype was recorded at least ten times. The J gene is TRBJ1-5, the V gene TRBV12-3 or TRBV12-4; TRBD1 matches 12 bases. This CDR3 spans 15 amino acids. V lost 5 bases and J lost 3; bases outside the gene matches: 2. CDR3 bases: TGTGCCAGCAGTCCGGGACAGGGGGCCAATCAGCCCCAGCATTTT. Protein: CASSPGQGANQPQHF.

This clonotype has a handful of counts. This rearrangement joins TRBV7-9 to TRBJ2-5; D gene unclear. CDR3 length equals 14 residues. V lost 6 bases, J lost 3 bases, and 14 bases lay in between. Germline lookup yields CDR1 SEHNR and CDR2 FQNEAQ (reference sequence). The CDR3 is CASRPGTDKETQYF. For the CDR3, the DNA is TGTGCCAGCAGGCCAGGAACAGATAAAGAGACCCAGTACTTC.

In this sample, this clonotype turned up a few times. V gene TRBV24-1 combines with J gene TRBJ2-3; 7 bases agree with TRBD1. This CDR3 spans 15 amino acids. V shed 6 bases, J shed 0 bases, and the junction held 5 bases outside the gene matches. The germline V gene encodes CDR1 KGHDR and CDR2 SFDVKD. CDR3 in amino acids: CATSHWDSSTDTQYF. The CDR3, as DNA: TGTGCCACCAGTCACTGGGACAGTAGCACAGATACGCAGTATTTT.

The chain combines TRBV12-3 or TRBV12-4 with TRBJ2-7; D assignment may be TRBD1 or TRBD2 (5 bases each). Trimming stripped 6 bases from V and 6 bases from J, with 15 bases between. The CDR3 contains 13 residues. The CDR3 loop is CASSPGTASEQYF. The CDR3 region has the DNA TGTGCCAGCAGCCCCGGGACGGCAAGCGAGCAGTACTTC.

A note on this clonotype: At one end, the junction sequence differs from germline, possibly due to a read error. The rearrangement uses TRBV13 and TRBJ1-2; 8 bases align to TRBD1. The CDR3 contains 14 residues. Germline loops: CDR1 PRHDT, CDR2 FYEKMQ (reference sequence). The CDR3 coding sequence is TGTGCCAGCAGCTCCGACAGGGGATTCAAAGGCTACATCTTC. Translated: CASSSDRGFKGYIF.

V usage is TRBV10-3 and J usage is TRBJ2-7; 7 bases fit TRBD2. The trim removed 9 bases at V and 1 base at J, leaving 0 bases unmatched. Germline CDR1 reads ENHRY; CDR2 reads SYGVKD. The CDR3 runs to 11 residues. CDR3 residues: CAIAGSYEQYF. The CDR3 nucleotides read TGTGCCATAGCGGGGTCCTACGAGCAGTACTTC.

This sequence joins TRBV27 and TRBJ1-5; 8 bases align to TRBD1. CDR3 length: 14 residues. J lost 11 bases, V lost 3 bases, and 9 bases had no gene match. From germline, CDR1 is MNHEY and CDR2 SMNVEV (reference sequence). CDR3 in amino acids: CASSFGQGSLSQHF. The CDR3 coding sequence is TGTGCCAGCAGTTTTGGACAGGGAAGTCTGTCCCAGCATTTT.

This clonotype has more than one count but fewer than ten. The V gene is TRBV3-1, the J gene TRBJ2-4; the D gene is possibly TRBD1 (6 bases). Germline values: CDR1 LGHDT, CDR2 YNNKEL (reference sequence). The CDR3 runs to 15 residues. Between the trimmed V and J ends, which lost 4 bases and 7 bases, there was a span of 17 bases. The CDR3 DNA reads TGTGCCAGCAGCCTATCGACAGGCTCAGGGAACATTCAGTACTTC. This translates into CASSLSTGSGNIQYF.

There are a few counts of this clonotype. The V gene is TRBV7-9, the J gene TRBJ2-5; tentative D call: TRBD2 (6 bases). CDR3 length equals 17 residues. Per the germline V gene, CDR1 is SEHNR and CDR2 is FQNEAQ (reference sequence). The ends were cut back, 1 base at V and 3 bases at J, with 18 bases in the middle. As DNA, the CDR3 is TGTGCCAGCAGCTTAGGACGGGGGATGGTTTTGGAAGAGACCCAGTACTTC. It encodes CASSLGRGMVLEETQYF. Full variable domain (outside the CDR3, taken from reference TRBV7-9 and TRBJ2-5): DTGVSQNPRHKITKRGQNVTFRCDPISEHNRLYWYRQTLGQGPEFLTYFQNEAQLEKSRLLSDRFSAERPKGSFSTLEIQRTEQGDSAMYLCASSLGRGMVLEETQYFGPGTRLLVL.

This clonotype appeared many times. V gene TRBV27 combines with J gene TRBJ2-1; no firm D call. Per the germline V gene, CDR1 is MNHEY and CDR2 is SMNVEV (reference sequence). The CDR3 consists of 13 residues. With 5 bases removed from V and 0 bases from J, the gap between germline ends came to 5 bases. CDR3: CASSPRSYNEQFF. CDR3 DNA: TGTGCCAGCAGTCCCCGCTCCTACAATGAGCAGTTCTTC.

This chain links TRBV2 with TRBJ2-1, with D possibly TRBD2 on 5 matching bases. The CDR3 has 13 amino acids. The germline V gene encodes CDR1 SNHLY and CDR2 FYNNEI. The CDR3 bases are TGTGCTGGGAGACCCTACTCCTACAATGAGCAGTTCTTC. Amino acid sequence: CAGRPYSYNEQFF.

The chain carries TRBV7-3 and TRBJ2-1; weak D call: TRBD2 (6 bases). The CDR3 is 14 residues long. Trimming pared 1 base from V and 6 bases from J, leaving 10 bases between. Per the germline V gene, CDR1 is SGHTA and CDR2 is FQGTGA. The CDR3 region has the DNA TGTGCCAGCAGCTTAAGTTACGGGAGCAATGAGCAGTTCTTC. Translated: CASSLSYGSNEQFF.

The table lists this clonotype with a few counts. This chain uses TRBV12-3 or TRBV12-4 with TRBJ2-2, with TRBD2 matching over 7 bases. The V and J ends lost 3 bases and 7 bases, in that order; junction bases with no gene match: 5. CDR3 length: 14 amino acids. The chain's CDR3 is CASSFSGGGGELFF. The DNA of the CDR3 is TGTGCCAGCAGTTTCTCGGGGGGAGGCGGGGAGCTGTTTTTT.

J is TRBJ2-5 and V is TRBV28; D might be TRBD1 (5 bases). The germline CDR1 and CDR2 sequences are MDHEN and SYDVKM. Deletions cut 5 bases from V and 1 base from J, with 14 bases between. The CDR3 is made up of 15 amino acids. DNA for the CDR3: TGTGCCAGCAGTCTAGGGGCTAAGACCCAAGAGACCCAGTACTTC. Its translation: CASSLGAKTQETQYF.

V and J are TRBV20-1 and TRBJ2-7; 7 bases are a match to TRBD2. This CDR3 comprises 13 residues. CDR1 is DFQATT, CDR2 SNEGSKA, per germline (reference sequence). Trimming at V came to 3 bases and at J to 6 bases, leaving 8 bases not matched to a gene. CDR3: CSARGRGETEQYF. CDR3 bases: TGCAGTGCTAGGGGTCGGGGGGAAACCGAGCAGTACTTC.

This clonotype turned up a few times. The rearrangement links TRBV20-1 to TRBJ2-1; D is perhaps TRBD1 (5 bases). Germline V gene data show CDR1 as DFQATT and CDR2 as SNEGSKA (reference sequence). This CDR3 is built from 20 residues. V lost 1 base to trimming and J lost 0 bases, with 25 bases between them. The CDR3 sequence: CSARATVVGPPSSSYNEQFF. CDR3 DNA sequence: TGCAGTGCTAGAGCTACCGTCGTGGGGCCCCCCTCTAGCTCCTACAATGAGCAGTTCTTC.

CDR3 loop: CSARDGAYSNEKLFF. The CDR3 coding sequence is TGCAGTGCTAGAGACGGGGCATATTCTAATGAAAAACTGTTTTTT. This chain uses TRBV20-1 with TRBJ1-4; perhaps TRBD1 as D (5 bases). Germline V gene sequence: CDR1 DFQATT, CDR2 SNEGSKA (reference sequence). Trimming removed 0 bases at V and 3 bases at J, with 11 bases between. CDR3 length equals 15 residues.

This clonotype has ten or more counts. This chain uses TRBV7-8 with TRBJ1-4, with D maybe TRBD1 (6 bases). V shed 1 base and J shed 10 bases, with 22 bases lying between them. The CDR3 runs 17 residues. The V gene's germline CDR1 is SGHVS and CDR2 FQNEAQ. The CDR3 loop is CASSLVPSAGVVGKLFF. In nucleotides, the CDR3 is TGTGCCAGCAGCTTAGTACCCTCGGCAGGGGTAGTCGGAAAACTGTTTTTT.

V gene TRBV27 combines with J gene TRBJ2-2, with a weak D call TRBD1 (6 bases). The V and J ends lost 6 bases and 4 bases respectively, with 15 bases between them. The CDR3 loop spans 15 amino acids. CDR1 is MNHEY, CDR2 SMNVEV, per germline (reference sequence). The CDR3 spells CASSYTGSTTGELFF. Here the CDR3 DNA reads TGTGCCAGCAGCTATACAGGGTCGACCACCGGGGAGCTGTTTTTT.